What follows are 14 T cell receptor beta chains derived from one specimen sequenced in a study of T cells in Graves' hyperthyroidism and ophthalmopathy. Amplified TCR beta CDR3 regions came from RNA transcripts. The TCR CDR3 was amplified in a first-round RT-PCR using the HTBI primer set. TCRdb passed the multiplex PCR reads through MiXCR, listing each CDR3 protein once. The sample includes 500,000 to 600,000 distinct CDR3 sequences, more than 45% of them seen just once. The sample taken for sequencing was peripheral blood or thyroid tissue (not recorded which). The receptors stem from a woman aged 18-29 years with Graves' hyperthyroidism.

The V call is TRBV10-3, the J call TRBJ2-6; the D gene is possibly TRBD2 (5 bases). Germline lookup yields CDR1 ENHRY and CDR2 SYGVKD. The CDR3 is 17 amino acids. V lost 6 bases, J lost 3 bases, and 18 bases lay in between. The CDR3 region is CAIRLVEGNYGANVLTF. CDR3 DNA sequence: TGTGCCATCAGGCTGGTTGAGGGTAACTATGGGGCCAACGTCCTGACTTTC.

Points on this clonotype: Since no conserved phenylalanine or tryptophan closes the CDR3, a read error is the likely cause. This chain joins TRBV24-1 and TRBJ2-2, with D hard to call. Germline V CDR1 and CDR2: KGHDR, SFDVKD. This CDR3 region has 14 residues. Trimming cost V 2 bases and J 6 bases, with 9 bases left between them. This CDR3 reads CATSDWAQSGELFS. The CDR3 bases are TGTGCCACCAGTGATTGGGCCCAGTCCGGGGAGCTGTTTTCT.

Here the CDR3 DNA reads TGCAGCGTTTGGCCATACTCGGAGCGGGAGCTGTTTTTT. Translated, it gives CSVWPYSERELFF. The gene calls are TRBV29-1 and TRBJ2-2; D gene uncertain. Trimming pared 5 bases from V and 9 bases from J, leaving 16 bases between. Germline V gene lookup returns CDR1 SQVTM and CDR2 ANQGSEA. This CDR3 spans 13 amino acids.

Comments on this clonotype: A read error may account for a junction end that differs from germline. This sequence joins TRBV10-3 and TRBJ1-5; D is ambiguous. This CDR3 region has 12 residues. Germline values: CDR1 ENHRY, CDR2 SYGVKD. The CDR3 protein is CTISDSNQPQHF. The CDR3 coding sequence is TGTACCATCAGTGATAGCAATCAGCCCCAGCATTTT.

The chain recombines TRBV4-2 with TRBJ2-5; 14 bases match TRBD2. The CDR3 is made up of 19 amino acids. Germline V lookup: CDR1 LGHNA, CDR2 YNFKEQ. V gave up 4 bases and J gave up 4 bases; unmatched junction bases: 14. The CDR3 here is CASSPEPGLAGVSGETQYF. Here the CDR3 DNA reads TGTGCCAGCAGCCCGGAACCGGGACTAGCGGGAGTTTCAGGAGAGACCCAGTACTTC.

The rearrangement uses TRBV4-3 and TRBJ2-6; D is possibly TRBD2 (6 bases). Germline V gene sequence: CDR1 LGHNA, CDR2 YSLEER. The CDR3 is 17 residues long. V gave up 0 bases and J gave up 2 bases, with 11 bases separating them. The CDR3 sequence is CASSQDGGDTGANVLTF. The CDR3 DNA reads TGCGCCAGCAGCCAAGATGGCGGGGATACTGGGGCCAACGTCCTGACTTTC.

This chain joins TRBV6-9 and TRBJ2-2; 12 positions match TRBD2. J was trimmed by 1 base and V by 0 bases; bases with no gene match: 3. The V gene's germline CDR1 is MNHGY and CDR2 SVAAGI. The CDR3 sequence is 18 residues long. The CDR3 DNA reads TGTGCCAGCAGTTATTCGACTAGCGGGAGTGGGAACACCGGGGAGCTGTTTTTT. As protein: CASSYSTSGSGNTGELFF.

As regards this clonotype: At one end, the junction sequence differs from germline, possibly due to a read error. V gene TRBV7-2 combines with J gene TRBJ2-2, with 11 bases fitting TRBD2. The CDR3 is 16 amino acids. Germline CDR1 SGHTA, CDR2 FQGNSA. CDR3 in amino acids: CASSIAGGPSYGELFF. The CDR3 nucleotides are TGTGCCAGCAGCATAGCGGGAGGGCCCTCCTACGGGGAGCTGTTTTTT.

The V call is TRBV9, the J call TRBJ1-1; TRBD1 is a possible D gene (6 bases). This CDR3 is built from 15 residues. Trimming shortened V by 5 bases and J by 7 bases, and 21 bases separated the two germline ends. Germline CDR1 SGDLS, CDR2 YYNGEE. The CDR3 bases are TGTGCCAGCAGTGATCCGGCGGGACAAGGGGGTGAAGCTTTCTTT. Protein product: CASSDPAGQGGEAFF.

The rearrangement uses TRBV7-7 and TRBJ2-7; a weak D match, TRBD2 (6 bases). The CDR3 totals 14 residues. Germline lookup yields CDR1 SSHAT and CDR2 FNYEAQ (reference sequence). This chain's CDR3 is CASAAAGSSYEQYF. The CDR3 DNA reads TGTGCTAGCGCCGCAGCGGGCAGCTCCTACGAGCAGTACTTC.

This clonotype was found a few times. This chain uses TRBV7-2 with TRBJ2-3; unclear D gene. Germline V CDR1 and CDR2: SGHTA, FQGNSA. This CDR3 is 15 amino acids long. Trimming stripped 1 base from V and 0 bases from J, with 8 bases between. Here the CDR3 reads CASSLGVVSTDTQYF. CDR3 DNA sequence: TGTGCCAGCAGCTTAGGAGTTGTTAGCACAGATACGCAGTATTTT.

This clonotype came up many times. The V gene is TRBV30, the J gene TRBJ1-2; D unclear. Per the germline V gene, CDR1 is GTSNPN and CDR2 is SVGIG (reference sequence). V lost 2 bases, J lost 8 bases, and 9 bases lay in between. The CDR3 totals 11 residues. The CDR3 loop reads CAWSLDPGYTF. Written as DNA, the CDR3 is TGTGCCTGGAGTTTAGACCCCGGCTACACCTTC.

The rearrangement links TRBV20-1 to TRBJ1-2; 9 bases agree with TRBD1. CDR1 and CDR2 (germline): DFQATT, SNEGSKA (reference sequence). The CDR3 loop spans 14 amino acids. J was trimmed by 7 bases and V by 3 bases; bases with no gene match: 9. The CDR3 here is CSARRTGVLTGYTF. The DNA for the CDR3 is TGCAGTGCTAGGAGGACAGGGGTATTGACTGGCTACACCTTC.

This clonotype was recorded at least ten times. V and J are TRBV6-6 and TRBJ2-5, with D perhaps TRBD2 (6 bases). V dropped 7 bases and J dropped 2 bases, with 14 bases sitting between them. CDR1 and CDR2 from the germline V gene are MNHNY and SVGAGI (reference sequence). The CDR3 extends over 14 amino acids. CDR3 bases: TGTGCCAGCAACAAACCGGGACTTCAAGAGACCCAGTACTTC. Amino acids: CASNKPGLQETQYF.